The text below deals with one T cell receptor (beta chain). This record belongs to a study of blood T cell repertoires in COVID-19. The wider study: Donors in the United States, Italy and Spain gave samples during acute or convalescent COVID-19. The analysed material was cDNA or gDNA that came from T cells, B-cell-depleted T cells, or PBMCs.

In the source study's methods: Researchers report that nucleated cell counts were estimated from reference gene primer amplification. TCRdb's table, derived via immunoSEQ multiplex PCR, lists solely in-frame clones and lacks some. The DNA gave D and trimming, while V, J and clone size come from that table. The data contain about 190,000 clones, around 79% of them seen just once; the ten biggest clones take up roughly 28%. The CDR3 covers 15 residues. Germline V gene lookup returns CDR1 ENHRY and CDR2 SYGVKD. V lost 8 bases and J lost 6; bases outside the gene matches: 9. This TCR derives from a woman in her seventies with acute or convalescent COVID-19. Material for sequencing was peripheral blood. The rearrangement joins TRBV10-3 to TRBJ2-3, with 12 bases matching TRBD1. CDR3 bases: TGTGCCATCCGGGACAGGGGGCTTTTTATGGATACGCAGTATTTT. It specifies CAIRDRGLFMDTQYF.